This TCR beta chain was documented in a study of T cell responses to AZD1222 COVID-19 vaccine. Findings of the study overall: All repertoire sampling was performed exclusively after the peak T cell response. An increase in Spike-specific TCR breadth and depth was observed after two AZD1222 doses. Nearly half of unique spike-specific TCRs reportedly avoided B.1.351 and B.1.1.7 mutated regions.

Concerning this clone: What it binds is not known.

The CDR3 is 13 amino acids. The germline V and J ends were trimmed by 6 bases and 3 bases, with 11 bases remaining between them. Germline V gives CDR1 MNHEY, CDR2 SMNVEV (reference sequence). Profiling relied on immunoSEQ multiplex PCR, and the TCRdb table lists in-frame clones only, not all of them. The data show about 140,000 clones, 80% to 90% seen once. This receptor was obtained from an adult in good health. The specimen comprised peripheral blood, sampled on day 0 of AZD1222 vaccination. The V call is TRBV27, the J call TRBJ1-1, with D uncertain. CDR3 region: CASSPSPDTEAFF. In nucleotides, the CDR3 is TGTGCCAGCAGCCCCAGCCCCGACACTGAAGCTTTCTTT.